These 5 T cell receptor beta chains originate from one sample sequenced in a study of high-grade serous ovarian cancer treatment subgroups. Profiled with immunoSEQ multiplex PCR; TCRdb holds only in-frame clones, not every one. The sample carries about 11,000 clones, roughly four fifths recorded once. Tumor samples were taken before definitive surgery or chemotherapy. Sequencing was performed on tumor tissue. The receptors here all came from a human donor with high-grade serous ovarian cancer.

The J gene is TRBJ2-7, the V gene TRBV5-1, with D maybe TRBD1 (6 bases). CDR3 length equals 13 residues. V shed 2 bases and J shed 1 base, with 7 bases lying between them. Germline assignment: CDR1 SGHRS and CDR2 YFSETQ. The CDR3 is CASSFDRSYEQYF. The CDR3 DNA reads TGCGCCAGCAGCTTCGACAGGTCCTACGAGCAGTACTTC.

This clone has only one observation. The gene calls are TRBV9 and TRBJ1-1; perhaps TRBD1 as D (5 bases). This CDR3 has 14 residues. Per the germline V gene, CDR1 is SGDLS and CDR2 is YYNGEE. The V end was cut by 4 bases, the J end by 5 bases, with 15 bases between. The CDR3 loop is CASSNWHSGTEAFF. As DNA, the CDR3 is TGTGCCAGCAGCAACTGGCACTCAGGGACTGAAGCTTTCTTT.

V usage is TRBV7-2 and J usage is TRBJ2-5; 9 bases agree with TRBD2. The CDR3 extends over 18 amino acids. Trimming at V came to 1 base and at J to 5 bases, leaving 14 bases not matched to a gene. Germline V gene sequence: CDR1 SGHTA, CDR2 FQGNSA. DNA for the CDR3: TGTGCCAGCAGCTTAGGGGTCGTGTTGCGGGAGGGTGGGGAGACCCAGTACTTC. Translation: CASSLGVVLREGGETQYF.

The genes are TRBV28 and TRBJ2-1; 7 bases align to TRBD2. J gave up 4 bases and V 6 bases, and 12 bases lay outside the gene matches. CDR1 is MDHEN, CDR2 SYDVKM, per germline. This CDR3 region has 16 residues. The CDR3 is CASSRLTSSLYNEQFF. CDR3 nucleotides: TGTGCCAGCAGCCGACTGACTAGCAGTTTATACAATGAGCAGTTCTTC.

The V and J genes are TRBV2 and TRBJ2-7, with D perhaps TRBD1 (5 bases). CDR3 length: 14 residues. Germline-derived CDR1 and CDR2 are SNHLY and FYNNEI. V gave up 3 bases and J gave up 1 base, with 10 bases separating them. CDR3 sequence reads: CASSDYRISYEQYF. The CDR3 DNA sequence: TGTGCCAGCAGTGACTACAGGATATCCTACGAGCAGTACTTC. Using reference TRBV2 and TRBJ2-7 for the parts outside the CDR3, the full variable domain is EPEVTQTPSHQVTQMGQEVILRCVPISNHLYFYWYRQILGQKVEFLVSFYNNEISEKSEIFDDQFSVERPDGSNFTLKIRSTKLEDSAMYFCASSDYRISYEQYFGPGTRLTVT.